This is a list of T cell receptor beta chains from one sample in a study of T cells in tumors and immune-related adverse events. Profiling relied on immunoSEQ multiplex PCR, and the TCRdb table lists in-frame clones only, not all of them. The profile covers approximately 8,100 clones, with around 94% appearing a single time and about 2.4% taken by the ten largest. The sequences come from lymph node tissue, collected from a patient treated with anti-PD-1 therapy. The source of these receptors is a female donor with metastatic renal cell carcinoma. CDR3s include the opening cysteine and the closing phenylalanine or tryptophan. D genes are given only for firm matches.

J gene | D gene | V gene | CDR3 protein | CDR3 DNA
TRBJ1-6 | NA | TRBV7-2 | CASSARGSYNSPLHF | TGTGCCAGCAGCGCCCGAGGGAGCTATAATTCACCCCTCCACTTT
TRBJ2-1 | TRBD2 | TRBV5-4 | CASSWVLAGGPGEQFF | TGTGCCAGCAGCTGGGTACTAGCGGGAGGGCCGGGTGAGCAGTTCTTC
TRBJ2-3 | NA | TRBV12-2 | CASRLDTAGARTDTQYF | TGTGCAAGTCGCTTAGACACTGCGGGAGCGCGAACAGATACGCAGTATTTT
TRBJ2-1 | NA | TRBV5-5 | CASLLTGSNEQFF | TGTGCCAGCCTACTCACAGGGTCCAATGAGCAGTTCTTC
TRBJ1-2 | TRBD1 | TRBV18 | CASSPPSQGAGDGYTF | TGTGCCAGCTCACCACCGTCCCAGGGGGCAGGGGATGGTTACACCTTC
TRBJ1-2 | TRBD1 | TRBV5-1 | CASAEGQAVNYGYTF | TGCGCCAGCGCGGAAGGACAGGCGGTTAACTATGGCTACACCTTC
TRBJ1-1 | NA | TRBV4-1 | CASSQDDSFYMEAFF | TGCGCCAGCAGCCAAGACGACAGCTTTTATATGGAAGCTTTCTTT
TRBJ2-2 | TRBD2 | TRBV6-1 | CASGTSGNTGELFF | TGTGCCAGTGGAACTAGCGGAAACACCGGGGAGCTGTTTTTT
TRBJ1-3 | NA | TRBV19 | CASSRDGAGNTIYF | TGTGCCAGTAGTCGGGACGGCGCTGGAAACACCATATATTTT
TRBJ1-1 | NA | TRBV7-9 | CASSFSRGLNTEAFF | TGTGCCAGCAGCTTCTCGAGGGGGTTGAACACTGAAGCTTTCTTT
TRBJ2-7 | NA | TRBV19 | CASSITGATYEQYF | TGTGCCAGTAGTATAACAGGCGCCACCTACGAGCAGTACTTC
TRBJ1-1 | NA | TRBV15 | CATSRDLVGGDMNTEAFF | TGTGCCACCAGCAGAGATCTCGTGGGAGGGGATATGAACACTGAAGCTTTCTTT